This record covers a single TCR beta chain. The antigen this receptor binds is unknown. Per-base quality was not reported, and no clone a single base away is much larger than it. This entry is derived from a study of blood T cell repertoires in COVID-19 (dated by TCRdb to 2019 to 2021). Concerning the study at large: Samples from collaborators originated in the United States, Italy and Spain and spanned both the acute and convalescent phases of COVID-19. The prospective study material was composed of cDNA or gDNA derived from T cells, B-cell-depleted T cells, or PBMCs. Deeply sampled blood TCRbeta repertoires from subjects exposed to, actively infected with, or recovered from COVID-19 were included in the dataset. The repertoires were made available in a free public database intended to serve as a resource for research on the immune response to SARS-CoV-2. Samples were obtained from the ongoing ImmuneRACE study (first 160 participants) and from 1,254 subjects provided by 6 global collaborators. The sample metadata nearly always contained a de-identified subject ID, COVID-19 status, age in years and sex. Where available, HLA class I and class II types were obtained from metadata supplied by the sample provider rather than from assay-based typing. General conclusions and limits of the study: How much clinical and demographic metadata was included differed by source and by participant, and the metadata was provided uncurated.

Each collaborating institution followed its own protocols to collect whole blood in K2EDTA tubes. For TCRbeta analysis, collaborators shipped samples in one of three forms: frozen whole blood, isolated PBMCs, or DNA extracted from either of those sample types. V has 3 bases trimmed and J has 4 bases trimmed; junction bases matching no gene number 10. In the germline V gene, CDR1 corresponds to SGDLS and CDR2 to YYNGEE. The CDR3 spans 16 residues, from the cysteine through the phenylalanine. The only DNA kept is the CDR3, 48 bases in frame from the first base. TCRbeta CDR3 regions were amplified from genomic DNA using the immunoSEQ Assay, a bias-controlled multiplex PCR. Regarding the original processing steps: The number of nucleated cells in each sample was estimated by amplification of reference gene primers within the assay. To quantify the absolute abundance of each unique TCRbeta CDR3 rearrangement, sequence reads were collapsed and filtered. Productive Simpson clonality was computed per sample as the square root of Simpson's diversity index over productive rearrangements. Not all clones reach the TCRdb copy of this immuneACCESS table, which keeps in-frame sequences only. Checked studies attribute under half of the gap to unresolved V genes and leave the rest unexplained. The V and J calls and clone size were taken over from that table, and D and trimming were inferred from the DNA. Present in this sample are over 200,000 clones, over 70% of which were seen just once. The ten largest make up approximately 7.2% of the sample.

The chain is made from TRBV9 and TRBJ2-1, with 7 central nucleotides matching TRBD1. The TCR comes from a woman over 75 with acute or convalescent COVID-19. The sequencing sample was made of peripheral blood. The nucleotide sequence is given as TGTGCCAGCAGCGCTCCTGACAGGGTGGGTTACAATGAGCAGTTCTTC. This encodes CASSAPDRVGYNEQFF.